This T cell receptor (beta chain) was sequenced for a study of T cells in women clearing cervical HPV infection (dated by TCRdb to the late 2010s). Some background on the complete study: The cases were 20 to 25 women with histologically confirmed HPV16-related CIN3 or worse, and 2 of those women had invasive cancers. Cases and controls were matched on age within five years and on year of sample collection. Controls were around 24 women whose single incident HPV16 infection cleared within 12 months without precancer or cancer developing. The parent cohort enrolled 10,000 or so women aged 18 or older in Guanacaste, Costa Rica, during about 1993 to 1994 and followed them for around 7 years. Case blood was taken at the visit when the lesion was first identified, whereas control blood was taken when infection was no longer detected. Five blinded duplicates per group were added as quality controls, so that 60 or so samples were obtained: approximately 50 participants and 10 replicates. Since only a few of the women had HLA typing available, the possibility that HLA type was acting as a confounder could not be ruled out. Median age was 34 years in cases versus about 38 in controls, and baseline characteristics did not differ significantly. This exploratory proof-of-principle case-control study, nested within the Guanacaste HPV Natural History Study in Costa Rica, compared TCR repertoires among women with different cervical HPV16 outcomes. For cases, a median interval of about 150 days, with an interquartile range of about 85 to 200 days, was observed between lesion detection and blood sampling. Study-wide findings and limitations: TCR repertoire richness was significantly higher in CIN3+ cases than in controls across sequencing depths, while evenness did not differ. Because the number of T cells per sample was unknown, the richness differences could reflect varying T-cell content rather than repertoire biology. Random forest classifiers that combined richness and V gene abundances separated cases from controls with an estimated AUC of less than 0.85. Whether associations preceded infection or resulted from infection could not be shown with the cross-sectional design, and effector/memory subsets and HPV-specific T cells were not isolated. Lower TRBV6-7 relative abundance was observed in cases than in controls (roughly 0.12% versus 0.15%; Bonferroni P = 0.0008).

Using the immunoSEQ assay, multiplex PCR amplified TCR beta CDR3 regions from an average of approximately 1,100 ng of genomic DNA per sample. To correct primer bias, the assay used a complete synthetic TCR repertoire to set an amplification baseline. The amplicons were sequenced using the Illumina platform. The study's own analysis went as follows. Sequences were error-corrected by clustering with frequency ratios and a modified nearest-neighbor algorithm, then analyzed in the immunoSEQ Analyzer with IMGT gene definitions. At each rarefaction depth, TCR richness and evenness were averaged across 20 rarefaction repeats, and samples with fewer sequences than that depth were excluded. Wilcoxon rank sum tests with FDR correction were used to compare V, D and J gene relative abundances between the groups. In the blinded duplicates, the intraclass correlation was 90% to 96% for TCR richness and averaged around 80% across 55 to 75 gene segments. What TCRdb holds here is the immuneACCESS table cut down to in-frame rearrangements. Part of the clones is not present; checked against another copy, under half of the missing clones reflect an unresolved V gene, and the others are unexplained. That table furnishes V, J and clone size, whereas the DNA furnished D and trimming. Per the sample table, the count is about 20,000 clones. The biggest ten clones account for around 3% of the sample.

As concerns this clone: Its recognized antigen is unknown. The read is 3 residues too short to cover the CDR3 end, so that end is filled in from the germline J gene.

Every participant had a single incident cervical HPV16 infection, and prevalent HPV16 infections were excluded. Cervical HPV DNA was detected with MY09/MY11 PCR, and genotyping was done by dot-blot hybridization. Fifteen mL of heparinized blood were centrifuged, and the buffy coat was aliquoted, frozen at -30°C, then stored at -80°C. QIAGEN kits were used to extract genomic DNA from the buffy coat specimens. V and J are trimmed by 6 bases and 5 bases, and the gene matches miss 0 bases of the junction. The CDR3 covers 12 residues, taking in both the cysteine and the phenylalanine. The DNA shown is the part of the CDR3 that was read: 27 bases, in frame from base 1. The germline V gene encodes CDR1 SNHLY and CDR2 FYNNEI.

In this chain, TRBV2 is recombined with TRBJ1-2; TRBD1 lines up with 10 middle nucleotides. Sequenced: blood buffy coat. This TCR derives from a woman aged 18 to 75 with a cervical HPV16 infection that either progressed to CIN3+ or cleared (not recorded which). The covered CDR3 bases are TGTGCCAGCAGGGACAGGGGGTATGGC. Translated, it reads CASRDRGYG. The full CDR3 is CASRDRGYGYTF.